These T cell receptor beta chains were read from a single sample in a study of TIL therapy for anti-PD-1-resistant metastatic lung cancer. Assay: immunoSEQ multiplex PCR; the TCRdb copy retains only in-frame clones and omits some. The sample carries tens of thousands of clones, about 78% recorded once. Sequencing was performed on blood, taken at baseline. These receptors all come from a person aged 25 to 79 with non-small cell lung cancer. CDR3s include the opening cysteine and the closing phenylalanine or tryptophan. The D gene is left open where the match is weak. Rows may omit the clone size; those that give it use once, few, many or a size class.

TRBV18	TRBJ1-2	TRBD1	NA	CASSSLRGQDNYGYTF	TGTGCCAGCTCATCACTCCGCGGACAGGACAACTATGGCTACACCTTC
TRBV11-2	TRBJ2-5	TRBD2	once	CASSAGLAGSGTGTQYF	TGTGCCAGCAGCGCCGGACTAGCGGGATCGGGCACAGGGACCCAGTACTTC
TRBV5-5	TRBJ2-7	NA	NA	CASSGTPGSSYEQYF	TGTGCCAGCAGCGGTACACCGGGGAGCTCCTACGAGCAGTACTTC
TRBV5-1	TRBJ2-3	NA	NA	CASRGGQGQPPKGTDTQYF	TGCGCCAGCAGGGGGGGGCAGGGACAACCCCCTAAGGGCACAGATACGCAGTATTTT
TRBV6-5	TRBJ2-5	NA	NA	CASSAGIEETQYF	TGTGCCAGCAGTGCCGGCATCGAGGAGACCCAGTACTTC
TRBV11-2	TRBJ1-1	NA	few	CASSLEFGSRNTEAFF	TGTGCCAGCAGCTTAGAATTCGGTTCCAGGAACACTGAAGCTTTCTTT
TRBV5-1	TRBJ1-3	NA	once	CASSPLPGNTIYF	TGCGCCAGCAGCCCCCTACCAGGAAACACCATATATTTT
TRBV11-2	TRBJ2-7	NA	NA	CASSPVAFSYEQYF	TGTGCCAGCAGTCCCGTGGCCTTCTCCTACGAGCAGTACTTC
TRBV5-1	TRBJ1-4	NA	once	CASSLVRAATNEKLFF	TGCGCCAGCAGCTTGGTTCGTGCAGCAACTAATGAAAAACTGTTTTTT
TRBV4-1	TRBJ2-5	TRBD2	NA	CASSQEGTSRETQYF	TGCGCCAGCAGCCAAGAGGGGACTAGCAGAGAGACCCAGTACTTC
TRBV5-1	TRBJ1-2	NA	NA	CASSTEQPYGYTF	TGCGCCAGCAGCACGGAGCAGCCCTATGGCTACACCTTC
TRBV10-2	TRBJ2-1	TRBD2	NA	CASSYGTSGRNEQFF	TGCGCCAGCAGTTACGGGACTAGCGGGAGAAATGAGCAGTTCTTC
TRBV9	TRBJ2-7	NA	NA	CASSPRGAGDEQYF	TGTGCCAGCAGCCCCCGGGGGGCCGGGGACGAGCAGTACTTC
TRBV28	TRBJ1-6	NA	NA	CASSLGGVISPLHF	TGTGCCAGCAGTTTAGGGGGGGTCATTTCACCCCTCCACTTT
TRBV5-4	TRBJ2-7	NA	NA	CASSTAYEQYF	TGTGCCAGCAGCACAGCTTACGAGCAGTACTTC
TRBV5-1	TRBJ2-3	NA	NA	CASSPPVDRGTDTQYF	TGCGCCAGCAGCCCCCCGGTAGACCGGGGCACAGATACGCAGTATTTT
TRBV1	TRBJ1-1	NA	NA	CTSSQETGFIGTEAFF	TGCACCAGCAGCCAAGAGACAGGGTTCATAGGCACTGAAGCTTTCTTT
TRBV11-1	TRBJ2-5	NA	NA	CASSLYGETQYF	TGTGCCAGCAGCTTATACGGAGAGACCCAGTACTTC
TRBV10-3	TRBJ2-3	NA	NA	CAVGVRSTDTQYF	TGTGCCGTCGGGGTCCGTAGCACAGATACGCAGTATTTT
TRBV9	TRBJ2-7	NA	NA	CASSVDASRNYEQYF	TGTGCCAGCAGCGTAGATGCCAGCAGGAACTACGAGCAGTACTTC
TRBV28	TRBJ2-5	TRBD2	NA	CASRFGLAGGLETQYF	TGTGCCAGCAGGTTCGGACTAGCGGGGGGTTTGGAGACCCAGTACTTC
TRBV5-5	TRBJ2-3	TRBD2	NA	CASSSSGGAFMDTQYF	TGTGCCAGCAGCTCTAGCGGGGGAGCTTTTATGGATACGCAGTATTTT
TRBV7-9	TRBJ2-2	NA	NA	CASSLGMVDGELFF	TGTGCCAGCAGCTTAGGGATGGTGGACGGGGAGCTGTTTTTT
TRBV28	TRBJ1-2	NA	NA	CASSLDSLYGYTF	TGTGCCAGCAGCCTGGACAGTCTTTATGGCTACACCTTC
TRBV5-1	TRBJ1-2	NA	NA	CASSLGVREGYTF	TGCGCCAGCAGCTTGGGGGTCCGGGAAGGCTACACCTTC
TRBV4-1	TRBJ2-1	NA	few	CASSHRVRDNDYNEQFF	TGCGCCAGCAGCCATAGGGTCCGGGACAATGATTACAATGAGCAGTTCTTC
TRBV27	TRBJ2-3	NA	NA	CASSTPASDSTDTQYF	TGTGCCAGCAGTACCCCGGCCTCGGACAGCACAGATACGCAGTATTTT
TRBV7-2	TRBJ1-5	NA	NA	CASSFSGTGGQPQHF	TGTGCCAGCAGCTTTTCAGGGACCGGGGGTCAGCCCCAGCATTTT